The clone carrying this TCR beta chain was seen many times. The antigen is not known. As to time point: sample taken at primary tumor resection. There were roughly 78 donors, all of them untreated patients with early-stage non-small cell lung cancer. This specimen belongs to a study of spatial heterogeneity in lung cancer. Study as a whole: From matched bulk RNA-seq came a T cell module score, which showed a strong correlation with TCR transcript counts in tumor regions. The mean occurrence of each unique TCR and UMI combination in raw reads exceeded eight. Findings of the study overall: In tumors, expanded intratumoral alpha and beta TCR counts tracked mutation counts.

Per the germline V gene, CDR1 is MNHEY and CDR2 is SVGAGI. V lost 3 bases, J lost 5 bases, and 10 bases stayed unmatched. CDR3 length equals 16 residues. Unique molecular identifiers, one per molecule, were present on every TCR cDNA molecule. TCRdb itself ran the 5' RACE reads through MiXCR, one entry per CDR3 protein. The sample has 100,000 or so distinct CDR3 sequences, 4% to 4.5% seen once. V usage is TRBV6-5 and J usage is TRBJ1-1, with 9 bases lining up with TRBD1. Material: lung tumor tissue, obtained at surgery. The sequence was collected from a male donor with early-stage non-small cell lung cancer. The CDR3 DNA follows: TGTGCCAGCAGTTATTCAAGAGACAGGGGGGATACTGAAGCTTTCTTT. It is translated as CASSYSRDRGDTEAFF.